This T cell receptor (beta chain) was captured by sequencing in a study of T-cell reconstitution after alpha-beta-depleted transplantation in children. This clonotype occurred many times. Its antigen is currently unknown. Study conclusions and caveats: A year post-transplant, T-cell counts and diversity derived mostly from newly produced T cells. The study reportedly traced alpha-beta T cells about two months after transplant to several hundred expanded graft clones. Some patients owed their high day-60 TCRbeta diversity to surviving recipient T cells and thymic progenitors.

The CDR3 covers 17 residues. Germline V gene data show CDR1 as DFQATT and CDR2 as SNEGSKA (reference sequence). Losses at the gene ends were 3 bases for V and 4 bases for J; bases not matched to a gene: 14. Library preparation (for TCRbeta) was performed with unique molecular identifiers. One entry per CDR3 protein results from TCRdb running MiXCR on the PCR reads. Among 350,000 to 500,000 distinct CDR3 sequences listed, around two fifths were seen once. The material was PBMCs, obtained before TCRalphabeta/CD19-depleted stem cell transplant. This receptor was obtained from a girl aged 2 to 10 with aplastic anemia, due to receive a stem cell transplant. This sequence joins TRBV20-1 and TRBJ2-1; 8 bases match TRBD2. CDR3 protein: CSASVVSGTLSYNEQFF. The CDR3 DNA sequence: TGCAGTGCTAGTGTGGTTAGCGGGACCCTGTCTTACAATGAGCAGTTCTTC.